The 29 T cell receptor beta chains below all came from one sample that was sequenced in a study of blood T cell repertoires in COVID-19. This table comes from immunoSEQ multiplex PCR, and its TCRdb copy is limited to in-frame clones, with some not included. Among about 68,000 clones listed, 86% were seen once. Sequenced: peripheral blood. The receptors stem from a woman in her sixties with acute or convalescent COVID-19.

V gene TRBV9 combines with J gene TRBJ1-1; 7 positions match TRBD1. V lost 0 bases and J lost 7; bases outside the gene matches: 3. The CDR3 extends over 13 amino acids. Per the germline V gene, CDR1 is SGDLS and CDR2 is YYNGEE. CDR3 region: CASSVEQGNEAFF. The CDR3 bases are TGTGCCAGCAGCGTAGAACAGGGGAATGAAGCTTTCTTT.

This chain joins TRBV29-1 and TRBJ1-1, with 10 bases aligning to TRBD1. This CDR3 contains 13 residues. Unmatched junction bases numbered 7, after V lost 8 bases and J lost 4 bases. Germline V gives CDR1 SQVTM, CDR2 ANQGSEA. In nucleotides, the CDR3 is TGCAGCATAGACAGGGGGCAGGCCACTGAAGCTTTCTTT. This sequence encodes CSIDRGQATEAFF.

The gene calls are TRBV4-1 and TRBJ2-1, with TRBD2 matching 10 bases. CDR3 size: 16 residues. Per germline, CDR1 MGHRA and CDR2 YSYEKL. V was clipped by 3 bases and J by 5 bases; unmatched bases: 7. CDR3 DNA sequence: TGCGCCAGCAGCCACCTAGGACTAGCGGAGAACAATGAGCAGTTCTTC. It is translated as CASSHLGLAENNEQFF.

The chain recombines TRBV9 with TRBJ2-1; 7 bases align to TRBD2. CDR3 length: 16 amino acids. Unmatched junction bases numbered 10, after V lost 3 bases and J lost 4 bases. Germline values: CDR1 SGDLS, CDR2 YYNGEE. CDR3 residues: CASSAGGGLEYNEQFF. The CDR3 DNA reads as TGTGCCAGCAGCGCGGGGGGTGGGCTAGAATACAATGAGCAGTTCTTC.

This clone is a singleton in its sample. This chain links TRBV11-2 with TRBJ1-1; 8 bases map to TRBD1. V gave up 5 bases and J gave up 4 bases; unmatched junction bases: 9. The V gene's germline CDR1 is SGHAT and CDR2 FQNNGV. The CDR3 length is 15 residues. Here the CDR3 reads CASSPLGQGSTEAFF. The CDR3, as DNA: TGTGCCAGCAGCCCACTCGGACAGGGATCCACTGAAGCTTTCTTT. The full variable domain, its missing parts supplied by reference TRBV11-2 and TRBJ1-1, is EAGVAQSPRYKIIEKRQSVAFWCNPISGHATLYWYQQILGQGPKLLIQFQNNGVVDDSQLPKDRFSAERLKGVDSTLKIQPAKLEDSAVYLCASSPLGQGSTEAFFGQGTRLTVV.

This clone was seen only a few times. Because the CDR3's place on the DNA is in doubt, the DNA is left out and the CDR3 is given as listed by TCRdb. The V call is TRBV21-1, the J call TRBJ2-5; TRBD2, the table's D call, was not compared with the DNA. TRBV21-1 is a pseudogene locus. The CDR3 extends over 22 residues, inclusive of both ends. The CDR3 loop reads CASSKALFASGTSGGRKETQYF.

The V gene is TRBV19, the J gene TRBJ1-2, with 9 bases matching TRBD1. Germline trimming cut 4 bases from V and 8 bases from J; bases unmatched to any gene: 5. CDR1 is LNHDA, CDR2 SQIVND, per germline (reference sequence). The CDR3 has 13 residues. The CDR3 spells CASSRDRDGGYTF. The DNA of the CDR3 is TGTGCCAGTAGTAGGGACAGGGATGGCGGCTACACCTTC.

This clone was picked up a small number of times. The rearrangement uses TRBV6-5 and TRBJ2-5, with 9 nucleotides matching TRBD2. Trimming removed 2 bases from V and 5 bases from J; junction bases left unmatched: 9. Germline V CDR1 and CDR2: MNHEY, SVGAGI. The CDR3 sequence is 16 residues long. The CDR3 sequence: CASSYASGMGWETQYF. The CDR3 DNA follows: TGTGCCAGCAGTTACGCTAGCGGGATGGGGTGGGAGACCCAGTACTTC.

The chain joins TRBV28 to TRBJ1-2; 9 positions match TRBD1. This CDR3 has 15 amino acids. The V and J ends lost 3 bases and 4 bases, in that order; junction bases with no gene match: 6. Germline CDR1 reads MDHEN; CDR2 reads SYDVKM. CDR3 sequence (DNA): TGTGCCAGCAGTTTCCCAGACAGGGGGGGCTATGGCTACACCTTC. The encoded protein is CASSFPDRGGYGYTF.

The chain uses TRBV29-1 and TRBJ1-1; D uncertain. Germline V lookup: CDR1 SQVTM, CDR2 ANQGSEA. V lost 3 bases to trimming and J lost 2 bases, with 4 bases between them. The CDR3 has 11 amino acids. In nucleotides, the CDR3 is TGCAGCGTTGATAGAAACACTGAAGCTTTCTTT. It yields the protein CSVDRNTEAFF.

The chain joins TRBV28 to TRBJ2-5; D unclear. CDR3 size: 11 residues. Deletions cut 2 bases from V and 7 bases from J, with 5 bases between. Germline CDR1 and CDR2: MDHEN and SYDVKM. CDR3 bases: TGTGCCAGCAGTTTACGTATGACCCAGTACTTC. This encodes CASSLRMTQYF.

The rearrangement joins TRBV29-1 to TRBJ2-3; maybe TRBD2 (6 bases). The CDR3 covers 11 residues. Germline-derived CDR1 and CDR2 are SQVTM and ANQGSEA. The germline V and J ends were trimmed by 4 bases and 6 bases, with 8 bases remaining between them. CDR3 loop: CSVAREDTQYF. DNA for the CDR3: TGCAGCGTTGCCCGGGAGGATACGCAGTATTTT.

The J gene is TRBJ1-5, the V gene TRBV28; D ambiguous. There are 12 residues in the CDR3. The germline V gene encodes CDR1 MDHEN and CDR2 SYDVKM. The V end lost 8 bases, the J end lost 3 bases, and 8 bases lay between the germline ends. The DNA for the CDR3 is TGTGCCAGCGCAGAAAACAATCAGCCCCAGCATTTT. Amino acids: CASAENNQPQHF.

The chain links TRBV5-1 to TRBJ2-7; 7 bases are shared with TRBD1. The CDR3 covers 15 residues. The junction had 8 bases not matched to a gene; V was cut back by 1 base and J by 4 bases. Germline CDR1 is SGHRS and CDR2 is YFSETQ. As DNA, the CDR3 is TGCGCCAGCAGCTTGAAATGGACAGGACCTTACGAGCAGTACTTC. Its protein product is CASSLKWTGPYEQYF.

This clone was detected once. The genes are TRBV10-3 and TRBJ1-2; no reliable D call. CDR3 size: 15 residues. Germline V gene lookup returns CDR1 ENHRY and CDR2 SYGVKD. V lost 0 bases, J lost 4 bases, and 12 bases lay in between. The CDR3 spells CAISESSDPVYGYTF. Written as DNA, the CDR3 is TGTGCCATCAGTGAGTCAAGCGACCCCGTCTATGGCTACACCTTC.

The rearrangement uses TRBV6-1 and TRBJ1-4; no clear D gene. The CDR3 consists of 16 residues. The V end was cut by 3 bases, the J end by 0 bases, with 11 bases between. Germline loops: CDR1 MNHNS, CDR2 SASEGT. The CDR3 bases are TGTGCCAGCAGTGACCCTCGTGGAGCAACTAATGAAAAACTGTTTTTT. Protein sequence: CASSDPRGATNEKLFF.

The chain links TRBV5-6 to TRBJ1-2, with unresolved D. The length of the CDR3 is 14 residues. V was trimmed by 5 bases and J by 1 base, leaving 12 bases between them. CDR1 is SGHDT and CDR2 is YYEEEE in the germline V gene. The DNA of the CDR3 is TGTGCCAGCAGACAGACCGGGATTAACTATGGCTACACCTTC. Translated, it gives CASRQTGINYGYTF.

The chain is built from TRBV7-9 and TRBJ2-2; D is undetermined. CDR1 and CDR2 from the germline V gene are SEHNR and FQNEAQ (reference sequence). The CDR3 covers 14 residues. The ends were cut back, 8 bases at V and 2 bases at J, with 12 bases in the middle. CDR3 in amino acids: CASVYTANTGELFF. CDR3 coding DNA: TGTGCCAGCGTCTATACTGCTAACACCGGGGAGCTGTTTTTT.

The gene calls are TRBV4-1 and TRBJ1-5; 7 bases map to TRBD1. The junction had 0 bases not matched to a gene; V was cut back by 3 bases and J by 1 base. This CDR3 contains 14 residues. Germline V gives CDR1 MGHRA, CDR2 YSYEKL. This CDR3 reads CASSQGQSNQPQHF. CDR3 in DNA: TGCGCCAGCAGCCAGGGACAGAGCAATCAGCCCCAGCATTTT.

This clone was counted between two and nine times. The chain uses TRBV20-1 and TRBJ2-1; 12 nucleotides align to TRBD2. The CDR3 totals 18 residues. CDR1 DFQATT and CDR2 SNEGSKA come from the germline V gene (reference sequence). V lost 3 bases and J lost 5; bases outside the gene matches: 14. CDR3 DNA: TGCAGTGCTAGTCCTCGTAGGAAGACTAGCGGGGGCCACAATGAGCAGTTCTTC. This codes for CSASPRRKTSGGHNEQFF.

This clone was recorded a few times. The CDR3 nucleotides read TGTGCCAGCAGCTTAGGGCTAGCGGGAAATGAGCAGTTCTTC. Its protein is CASSLGLAGNEQFF. The chain has TRBV7-2 and TRBJ2-1, with 9 bases matching TRBD2. Trimming cost V 1 base and J 7 bases; bases outside gene matches: 2. The CDR3 length is 14 residues. Germline loops: CDR1 SGHTA, CDR2 FQGNSA.

A few counts support this clone. The rearrangement uses TRBV28 and TRBJ1-2; a weak D match, TRBD1 (6 bases). This CDR3 comprises 16 residues. The V gene lost 1 base and the J gene lost 0 bases, with 12 bases spanning the gap. Germline-derived CDR1 and CDR2 are MDHEN and SYDVKM. The DNA for the CDR3 is TGTGCCAGCAGTTTATCCGGACAGATACCTAACTATGGCTACACCTTC. Protein product: CASSLSGQIPNYGYTF.

This chain joins TRBV3-1 (or the pseudogene TRBV3-2) and TRBJ2-5; 7 nucleotides match TRBD2. Per germline, CDR1 LGHDT and CDR2 YNNKEL (reference sequence). The CDR3 is 15 amino acids. J gave up 5 bases and V 4 bases, and 10 bases lay outside the gene matches. The CDR3 DNA is TGTGCCAGCAGCCTACGCCACGGACTAGTTGAGACCCAGTACTTC. Protein sequence: CASSLRHGLVETQYF.

The V call is TRBV28, the J call TRBJ2-5; 7 nucleotides match TRBD1. CDR1 is MDHEN, CDR2 SYDVKM, per germline. V shed 8 bases, J shed 7 bases, and the junction held 10 bases outside the gene matches. The CDR3 is 13 residues long. In nucleotides, the CDR3 is TGTGCCAGCCGGACAGGTGGATGGTTGACCCAGTACTTC. Translated: CASRTGGWLTQYF. The whole variable domain, remainder taken from reference TRBV28 and TRBJ2-5, is DVKVTQSSRYLVKRTGEKVFLECVQDMDHENMFWYRQDPGLGLRLIYFSYDVKMKEKGDIPEGYSVSREKKERFSLILESASTNQTSMYLCASRTGGWLTQYFGPGTRLLVL.

The rearrangement uses TRBV5-1 and TRBJ2-7; D gene ambiguous. The CDR3 is 14 residues long. The V and J ends lost 0 bases and 6 bases respectively, with 13 bases between them. CDR1 and CDR2 from the germline V gene are SGHRS and YFSETQ. CDR3 sequence (DNA): TGCGCCAGCAGCTTGGATAACGGAGTGGGCGAGCAGTACTTC. Translating it yields CASSLDNGVGEQYF. Full variable domain (remainder filled in from reference TRBV5-1 and TRBJ2-7): KAGVTQTPRYLIKTRGQQVTLSCSPISGHRSVSWYQQTPGQGLQFLFEYFSETQRNKGNFPGRFSGRQFSNSRSEMNVSTLELGDSALYLCASSLDNGVGEQYFGPGTRLTVT.

This clone was found once. The V call is TRBV14, the J call TRBJ2-1, with TRBD2 identical over 9 bases. The CDR3 totals 16 residues. Germline V gene lookup returns CDR1 SGHDN and CDR2 FVKESK. Trimming cost V 5 bases and J 3 bases; bases outside gene matches: 8. The CDR3 nucleotides read TGTGCCAGCAGCGCCTTGGGAGCGGGGGGCTACAATGAGCAGTTCTTC. This translates into CASSALGAGGYNEQFF.

This clone was seen only a few times. The genes are TRBV6-2 or TRBV6-3 and TRBJ2-2, with D perhaps TRBD2 (6 bases). V lost 5 bases to trimming and J lost 1 base, with 14 bases between them. Germline V CDR1 and CDR2: MNHEY, SVGEGT. CDR3 length equals 16 residues. The CDR3 nucleotides read TGTGCCAGCAGTGCCCCGACTAGTGTGAACACCGGGGAGCTGTTTTTT. Translated: CASSAPTSVNTGELFF.

The chain recombines TRBV9 with TRBJ1-2; TRBD1 is a possible D gene (5 bases). CDR3 length equals 13 residues. The V gene lost 3 bases and the J gene lost 6 bases, with 12 bases spanning the gap. In germline, CDR1 is SGDLS, CDR2 YYNGEE. The chain's CDR3 is CASSDRRAHGYTF. CDR3 sequence (DNA): TGTGCCAGCAGCGACCGCAGGGCGCATGGCTACACCTTC. The whole variable domain, remainder taken from reference TRBV9 and TRBJ1-2, is DSGVTQTPKHLITATGQRVTLRCSPRSGDLSVYWYQQSLDQGLQFLIQYYNGEERAKGNILERFSAQQFPDLHSELNLSSLELGDSALYFCASSDRRAHGYTFGSGTRLTVV.

This clone was observed a handful of times. J is TRBJ2-5 and V is TRBV5-1; tentatively, D is TRBD2 (6 bases). The germline V gene has CDR1 SGHRS and CDR2 YFSETQ. V lost 0 bases to trimming and J lost 2 bases, with 11 bases between them. The CDR3 has 15 amino acids. The CDR3 loop is CASSLVPGVQETQYF. The DNA of the CDR3 is TGCGCCAGCAGCTTGGTTCCGGGAGTGCAAGAGACCCAGTACTTC.